Each of the 25 T cell receptor beta chains below was sequenced from the same sample in a study of cytomegalovirus exposure and HLA in healthy donors. 13 Jbeta primers and 60 Vbeta primers were used for the PCR. Profiled with immunoSEQ multiplex PCR; TCRdb holds only in-frame clones, not every one. Here the sample spans roughly 100,000 clones, under 80% being singletons. Source material: PBMCs. These receptors all come from a woman aged 40 to 50 in good health and CMV-seropositive.

The chain links TRBV28 to TRBJ2-7; 7 bases match TRBD2. The ends lost 3 bases at V and 3 bases at J; junction bases unmatched: 8. This CDR3 has 15 amino acids. Germline V gene lookup returns CDR1 MDHEN and CDR2 SYDVKM. The CDR3 coding sequence is TGTGCCAGCAGTTTCTCAGGGAGGGGTTTCTACGAGCAGTACTTC. Protein product: CASSFSGRGFYEQYF.

The rearrangement uses TRBV19 and TRBJ1-2; 8 nucleotides align to TRBD1. This CDR3 spans 15 amino acids. Per the germline V gene, CDR1 is LNHDA and CDR2 is SQIVND (reference sequence). With 5 bases clipped from V and 8 bases from J, the junction kept 13 bases outside the gene matches. This CDR3 is CASSVGQGAAKGYTF. The CDR3 DNA follows: TGTGCCAGTAGTGTGGGTCAGGGGGCCGCTAAAGGCTACACCTTC. Using reference TRBV19 and TRBJ1-2 for the parts outside the CDR3, the full variable domain is DGGITQSPKYLFRKEGQNVTLSCEQNLNHDAMYWYRQDPGQGLRLIYYSQIVNDFQKGDIAEGYSVSREKKESFPLTVTSAQKNPTAFYLCASSVGQGAAKGYTFGSGTRLTVV.

The gene calls are TRBV10-3 and TRBJ2-7, with 7 bases aligning to TRBD1. The J segment lost 3 bases and the V segment lost 3 bases, leaving 5 bases of the junction unmatched. The CDR3 runs 14 residues. CDR1 and CDR2 from the germline V gene are ENHRY and SYGVKD. Written as DNA, the CDR3 is TGTGCCATCAGTGAACAGGGGTTGGGCTACGAGCAGTACTTC. This sequence encodes CAISEQGLGYEQYF.

V is TRBV11-2 and J is TRBJ2-3; 9 nucleotides match TRBD2. The CDR3 totals 15 residues. With V trimmed by 5 bases and J by 2 bases, 5 bases remained unmatched. Germline lookup yields CDR1 SGHAT and CDR2 FQNNGV. This chain's CDR3 is CASSAGGPNTDTQYF. The CDR3 region has the DNA TGTGCCAGCAGCGCGGGGGGGCCCAACACAGATACGCAGTATTTT.

This rearrangement joins TRBV7-8 to TRBJ2-7, with 12 bases identical to TRBD2. The CDR3 is made up of 16 amino acids. Germline V gives CDR1 SGHVS, CDR2 FQNEAQ. With 5 bases clipped from V and 2 bases from J, the junction kept 7 bases outside the gene matches. The CDR3 protein is CASSGETSGRTYEQYF. CDR3 sequence (DNA): TGTGCCAGCAGCGGGGAGACTAGCGGGAGAACCTACGAGCAGTACTTC.

The gene calls are TRBV27 and TRBJ1-1, with D possibly TRBD1 on 5 matching bases. The germline V gene encodes CDR1 MNHEY and CDR2 SMNVEV (reference sequence). V lost 1 base and J lost 0, with 18 bases in between. The CDR3 has 18 amino acids. The CDR3 reads CASSLWGRADGMNTEAFF. Here the CDR3 DNA reads TGTGCCAGCAGTTTATGGGGCAGGGCTGACGGAATGAACACTGAAGCTTTCTTT.

The gene calls are TRBV4-2 and TRBJ1-2, with 7 bases aligning to TRBD1. Germline V gives CDR1 LGHNA, CDR2 YNFKEQ. The CDR3 sequence is 19 residues long. J lost 0 bases, V lost 1 base, and 14 bases had no gene match. This chain's CDR3 is CASSQVRDGQDRANYGYTF. As DNA, the CDR3 is TGTGCCAGCAGCCAAGTCAGAGACGGACAGGACCGAGCTAACTATGGCTACACCTTC.

This chain connects TRBV18 to TRBJ1-1, with 8 bases matching TRBD1. J lost 4 bases, V lost 4 bases, and 5 bases had no gene match. CDR3 length equals 14 residues. Germline CDR1 is KGHSH and CDR2 is LQKENI. The CDR3, as DNA: TGTGCCAGCTCACTCAACACAGGGGGCACTGAAGCTTTCTTT. This translates into CASSLNTGGTEAFF. Based on the CDR3 plus reference TRBV18 and TRBJ1-1, the full variable domain is NAGVMQNPRHLVRRRGQEARLRCSPMKGHSHVYWYRQLPEEGLKFMVYLQKENIIDESGMPKERFSAEFPKEGPSILRIQQVVRGDSAAYFCASSLNTGGTEAFFGQGTRLTVV.

This clone was counted a single time. The chain joins TRBV4-3 to TRBJ1-5; TRBD1 agrees at 7 bases. This CDR3 is built from 16 residues. In germline, CDR1 is LGHNA, CDR2 YSLEER. V lost 0 bases and J lost 6; bases outside the gene matches: 8. DNA for the CDR3: TGCGCCAGCAGCCAAGATTACAGGGGCGGTCGTCAGCCCCAGCATTTT. Translated, it gives CASSQDYRGGRQPQHF.

This chain uses TRBV2 with TRBJ2-7; TRBD2 agrees at 7 bases. The V gene's germline CDR1 is SNHLY and CDR2 FYNNEI. This CDR3 has 13 residues. V was clipped by 7 bases and J by 6 bases; unmatched bases: 9. The CDR3 bases are TGTGCCAGCACCCCGATGAGGGAGGGCGAGCAGTACTTC. Its translation is CASTPMREGEQYF.

The chain couples TRBV7-9 to TRBJ2-7, with D possibly matching TRBD2 (5 bases). With 4 bases removed from V and 9 bases from J, the gap between germline ends came to 16 bases. Germline values: CDR1 SEHNR, CDR2 FQNEAQ (reference sequence). CDR3 size: 13 residues. Here the CDR3 DNA reads TGTGCCAGCAGCTATTCAACACGGGGTGGGCAGTACTTC. Amino acids: CASSYSTRGGQYF. The variable domain in full, completed from reference TRBV7-9 and TRBJ2-7, reads DTGVSQNPRHKITKRGQNVTFRCDPISEHNRLYWYRQTLGQGPEFLTYFQNEAQLEKSRLLSDRFSAERPKGSFSTLEIQRTEQGDSAMYLCASSYSTRGGQYFGPGTRLTVT.

The chain's CDR3 is CSVGQSLYNEQFF. CDR3 in DNA: TGCAGCGTAGGACAATCCCTATACAATGAGCAGTTCTTC. This chain connects TRBV29-1 to TRBJ2-1, with D tentatively TRBD1 (5 bases). CDR3 length equals 13 residues. The germline gives CDR1 SQVTM, CDR2 ANQGSEA. Between the trimmed V and J ends, which lost 6 bases and 4 bases, there was a span of 13 bases.

J is TRBJ2-1 and V is TRBV16, with a weak D call TRBD1 (6 bases). This CDR3 has 23 amino acids. V was clipped by 8 bases and J by 0 bases, with 38 bases between them. Germline CDR1 KGHSY, CDR2 FQNENV. CDR3: CASATHSGQTERLARNSYNEQFF. CDR3 DNA: TGTGCCAGCGCCACCCACTCTGGACAGACCGAACGGCTAGCCAGAAACTCCTACAATGAGCAGTTCTTC.

This clone was counted only a few times. CDR3 nucleotide sequence: TGTGCCAGCAAAGTAGGGGTGAACACTGAAGCTTTCTTT. Translation: CASKVGVNTEAFF. The gene calls are TRBV7-9 and TRBJ1-1; D is perhaps TRBD1 (5 bases). Germline V gives CDR1 SEHNR, CDR2 FQNEAQ (reference sequence). The CDR3 is 13 amino acids. V lost 7 bases to trimming and J lost 0 bases, with 9 bases between them. Together with reference TRBV7-9 and TRBJ1-1, the CDR3 gives the full variable domain: DTGVSQNPRHKITKRGQNVTFRCDPISEHNRLYWYRQTLGQGPEFLTYFQNEAQLEKSRLLSDRFSAERPKGSFSTLEIQRTEQGDSAMYLCASKVGVNTEAFFGQGTRLTVV.

This clone was seen only once. The chain is built from TRBV6-5 and TRBJ1-1; 8 bases agree with TRBD1. The CDR3 has 15 residues. Germline CDR1 is MNHEY and CDR2 is SVGAGI. V was clipped by 7 bases and J by 0 bases; unmatched bases: 7. This CDR3 is CASIRDRGMNTEAFF. As DNA, the CDR3 is TGTGCCAGCATCAGAGACAGGGGAATGAACACTGAAGCTTTCTTT.

The V and J genes are TRBV6-5 and TRBJ1-4; D remains ambiguous. Germline V CDR1 and CDR2: MNHEY, SVGAGI. V dropped 5 bases and J dropped 4 bases, with 11 bases sitting between them. The CDR3 has 14 residues. The CDR3 DNA reads TGTGCCAGCAGTCAACCGGGAGTTAATGAAAAACTGTTTTTT. Translating gives CASSQPGVNEKLFF.

This chain connects TRBV4-3 to TRBJ2-7, with a weak D call TRBD2 (6 bases). CDR3 length: 15 residues. Germline V CDR1 and CDR2: LGHNA, YSLEER. Trimming removed 0 bases at V and 9 bases at J, with 18 bases between. The CDR3 DNA follows: TGCGCCAGCAGCCAAGACGGAGGGGACTTAACTGCGCAGTACTTC. This gives the protein CASSQDGGDLTAQYF.

The V gene is TRBV5-4, the J gene TRBJ2-3; D might be TRBD1 (6 bases). CDR1 is SGHNT, CDR2 YYREEE, per germline (reference sequence). The CDR3 runs to 13 residues. V was trimmed by 5 bases and J by 5 bases, leaving 12 bases between them. CDR3 in DNA: TGTGCCAGCAGGATACAGGGAGAAGATACGCAGTATTTT. Its protein is CASRIQGEDTQYF.

In regard to this clone: The same CDR3 can be traced to other DNA sequences in this sample. The gene calls are TRBV9 and TRBJ1-1; D is undetermined. CDR1 SGDLS and CDR2 YYNGEE come from the germline V gene. Trimming cost V 0 bases and J 2 bases, with 8 bases left between them. This CDR3 is built from 14 residues. The DNA of the CDR3 is TGTGCCAGCAGCGTAGCGGACTTAAACACTGAAGCTTTCTTT. Its translation: CASSVADLNTEAFF.

V is TRBV11-2 and J is TRBJ2-1; TRBD1 matches at 7 bases. J lost 4 bases, V lost 1 base, and 4 bases had no gene match. Germline V gene lookup returns CDR1 SGHAT and CDR2 FQNNGV. This CDR3 has 15 residues. The CDR3 region is CASSLVAGGYNEQFF. CDR3 nucleotide sequence: TGTGCCAGCAGCTTAGTGGCAGGGGGATACAATGAGCAGTTCTTC.

The V gene is TRBV6-1, the J gene TRBJ2-2; 8 bases are a match to TRBD2. This CDR3 spans 17 amino acids. Losses at the gene ends were 3 bases for V and 4 bases for J; bases not matched to a gene: 10. CDR1 and CDR2 from the germline V gene are MNHNS and SASEGT. CDR3 nucleotide sequence: TGTGCCAGCAGTGATTGGGCGGGGGGCGTCCCCACCGGGGAGCTGTTTTTT. This sequence encodes CASSDWAGGVPTGELFF.

This clone has more than one count but fewer than ten. The chain has TRBV2 and TRBJ1-5, with a weak D call TRBD1 (5 bases). V was shortened by 2 bases and J by 3 bases, with 8 bases between the two germline ends. This CDR3 spans 14 amino acids. Per germline, CDR1 SNHLY and CDR2 FYNNEI. This chain's CDR3 is CASSEQGLNQPQHF. CDR3 bases: TGTGCCAGCAGTGAACAGGGTCTCAATCAGCCCCAGCATTTT.

The genes are TRBV9 and TRBJ2-3; 7 positions agree with TRBD2. Looked up from germline, CDR1 is SGDLS and CDR2 is YYNGEE. V lost 0 bases and J lost 1; bases outside the gene matches: 11. The CDR3 runs to 18 residues. The CDR3 is CASSVALADSPGTDTQYF. The CDR3 DNA follows: TGTGCCAGCAGCGTAGCTCTAGCGGATTCCCCTGGCACAGATACGCAGTATTTT.

CDR3 protein: CAIVREANNEQFF. CDR3 DNA sequence: TGTGCCATCGTGCGGGAGGCGAATAATGAGCAGTTCTTC. This chain connects TRBV10-3 to TRBJ2-1; 8 nucleotides match TRBD2. V lost 8 bases and J lost 7; bases outside the gene matches: 7. This CDR3 comprises 13 residues. The germline gives CDR1 ENHRY, CDR2 SYGVKD.

V and J are TRBV9 and TRBJ2-3; 8 bases agree with TRBD2. This CDR3 is built from 16 residues. V lost 3 bases, J lost 4 bases, and 10 bases stayed unmatched. Germline CDR1 and CDR2: SGDLS and YYNGEE. The CDR3 loop is CASSARTSLKSDTQYF. The CDR3 nucleotides read TGTGCCAGCAGCGCAAGGACTAGCTTGAAGTCAGATACGCAGTATTTT.